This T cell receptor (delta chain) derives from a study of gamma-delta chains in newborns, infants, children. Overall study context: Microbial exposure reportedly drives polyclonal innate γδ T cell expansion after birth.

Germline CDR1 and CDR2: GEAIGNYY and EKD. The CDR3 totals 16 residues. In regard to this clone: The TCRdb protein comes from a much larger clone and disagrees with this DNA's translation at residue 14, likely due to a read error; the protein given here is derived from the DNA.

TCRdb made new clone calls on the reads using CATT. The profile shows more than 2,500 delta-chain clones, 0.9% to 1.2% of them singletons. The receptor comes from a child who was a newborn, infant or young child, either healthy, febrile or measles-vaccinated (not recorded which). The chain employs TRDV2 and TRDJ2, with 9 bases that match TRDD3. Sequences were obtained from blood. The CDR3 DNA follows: TGTGCCTGTGACAAACTGGGGGAAGAATTGACAGCACAAATCTTCTTT. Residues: CACDKLGEELTAQIFF.